This TCR beta chain emerged from a study of T cell repertoires in cytomegalovirus infection. Study-level information: HLA-C-restricted CMV epitopes, recently identified, and well-studied HLA-B-restricted ones were used by the study. A matching HLA type, together with CMV infection, was signaled by public TCR beta signatures. Study results and limitations: There were HLA-C-restricted CMV-specific TCR beta clonotypes dominating the ex vivo response. Of the TCR beta families, the public ones yielded a cumulative frequency that identified carriers of CMV plus the relevant HLA.

As regards this clonotype: No antigen is known for it.

This CDR3 contains 16 residues. The germline gives CDR1 MDHEN, CDR2 SYDVKM. With 6 bases clipped from V and 4 bases from J, the junction kept 10 bases outside the gene matches. TCRdb ran MiXCR on the reads and lists one entry per CDR3 protein. Here the sample spans roughly 500,000 distinct CDR3 sequences, about 42% being singletons. This TCR was recovered from a human donor in good health (CMV status not recorded). Some clones in this sample may be carry-over from other donors' samples. Sequencing was performed on cultured PBMCs, taken from culture after CMV antigen stimulation. The V call is TRBV28, the J call TRBJ2-3; 10 bases are a match to TRBD2. Here the CDR3 DNA reads TGTGCCAGCAGACCAGCCAGACTAGCGGGTGCAGATACGCAGTATTTT. Protein sequence: CASRPARLAGADTQYF.